These 14 T cell receptor beta chains share one sample of origin, sequenced in a study of early T cells in non-severe SARS-CoV-2 infection. TCRdb independently ran MiXCR on the 5' RACE reads; one entry per CDR3 protein. The table includes around 77,000 distinct CDR3 sequences, about 5% detected once. Here the sequenced sample was whole blood, taken at baseline. These receptors were collected from an adult who was a healthcare worker with PCR-confirmed SARS-CoV-2 infection or an uninfected control (not recorded which).

This clonotype occurred many times. The chain employs TRBV6-1 and TRBJ2-2; tentative D call: TRBD2 (5 bases). Germline values: CDR1 MNHNS, CDR2 SASEGT. V dropped 0 bases and J dropped 7 bases, with 18 bases sitting between them. The CDR3 totals 17 residues. DNA for the CDR3: TGTGCCAGCAGTGAAGCGCTTGAGGGAGTATTGGGCGGGGAGCTGTTTTTT. As protein: CASSEALEGVLGGELFF.

This clonotype occurred many times. The chain combines TRBV27 with TRBJ2-1, with TRBD1 matching 7 bases. This CDR3 comprises 16 residues. Germline assignment: CDR1 MNHEY and CDR2 SMNVEV (reference sequence). The V segment lost 4 bases and the J segment 7 bases; nucleotides outside the gene matches: 13. CDR3 residues: CASSSPDRSPWNEQFF. The CDR3 DNA follows: TGTGCCAGCAGTTCCCCGGACAGGTCCCCTTGGAATGAGCAGTTCTTC.

The chain is built from TRBV7-6 and TRBJ1-1; TRBD1 might be the D (5 bases). V lost 2 bases, J lost 8 bases, and 9 bases lay in between. CDR1 is SGHVS, CDR2 FNYEAQ, per germline. CDR3 length equals 12 residues. CDR3 sequence: CASSLNGGEAFF. CDR3 in DNA: TGTGCCAGCAGCTTAAACGGGGGAGAAGCTTTCTTT.

This clonotype was seen many times. The rearrangement joins TRBV12-3 or TRBV12-4 to TRBJ1-3; no firm D call. Trimming shortened V by 0 bases and J by 0 bases, and 12 bases separated the two germline ends. CDR3 length: 17 amino acids. The CDR3 loop reads CASSLAQMVGSGNTIYF. The CDR3 DNA is TGTGCCAGCAGTTTAGCGCAGATGGTAGGCTCTGGAAACACCATATATTTT.

This clonotype was observed many times. This sequence joins TRBV6-5 and TRBJ1-2, with 11 bases aligning to TRBD1. V lost 8 bases, J lost 3 bases, and 8 bases stayed unmatched. The CDR3 has 15 residues. CDR1 MNHEY and CDR2 SVGAGI come from the germline V gene. Here the CDR3 reads CASLGPGQGDYGYTF. As DNA, the CDR3 is TGTGCCAGCTTAGGCCCGGGACAGGGGGACTATGGCTACACCTTC.

This clonotype was recorded at least ten times. The chain combines TRBV7-2 with TRBJ2-7; D is possibly TRBD1 (5 bases). Trimming pared 1 base from V and 4 bases from J, leaving 11 bases between. Germline V gene data show CDR1 as SGHTA and CDR2 as FQGNSA. The CDR3 covers 14 residues. This chain's CDR3 is CASSLGGGAYEQYF. DNA for the CDR3: TGTGCCAGCAGCTTAGGGGGCGGAGCTTACGAGCAGTACTTC.

This clonotype was counted many times. The V and J genes are TRBV6-1 and TRBJ2-1, with 11 bases identical to TRBD2. The length of the CDR3 is 15 residues. Germline lookup yields CDR1 MNHNS and CDR2 SASEGT. Trimming cost V 3 bases and J 7 bases; bases outside gene matches: 5. The CDR3 loop is CASSEVAGGPNEQFF. The CDR3 region has the DNA TGTGCCAGCAGTGAGGTAGCGGGAGGGCCAAATGAGCAGTTCTTC.

This clonotype came up many times. V gene TRBV28 combines with J gene TRBJ2-1; D may be TRBD2 (6 bases). The CDR3 is 15 residues long. The ends were cut back, 5 bases at V and 7 bases at J, with 18 bases in the middle. Per germline, CDR1 MDHEN and CDR2 SYDVKM. The CDR3 reads CASSPASAGTNEQFF. CDR3 in DNA: TGTGCCAGCAGTCCCGCCTCGGCGGGAACGAATGAGCAGTTCTTC.

This clonotype was found many times. The chain has TRBV7-7 and TRBJ2-1, with 10 bases aligning to TRBD2. V shed 1 base and J 10 bases; nucleotides not matched to a gene: 10. The CDR3 covers 16 residues. Germline V gene sequence: CDR1 SSHAT, CDR2 FNYEAQ (reference sequence). The CDR3 region has the DNA TGTGCCAGCAGCTTAGAAGCGGGAGGGCAAACCGGCGAGCAGTTCTTC. Translated: CASSLEAGGQTGEQFF.

In this sample, this clonotype turned up many times. This chain uses TRBV29-1 with TRBJ2-3; 10 nucleotides line up with TRBD2. The germline gives CDR1 SQVTM, CDR2 ANQGSEA. Trimming at V came to 6 bases and at J to 1 base, leaving 7 bases not matched to a gene. The CDR3 has 15 amino acids. CDR3 amino acids: CSVVPGTSGTDTQYF. The DNA of the CDR3 is TGCAGCGTCGTCCCCGGGACTAGCGGCACAGATACGCAGTATTTT.

This clonotype occurred many times. The chain links TRBV29-1 to TRBJ1-2; D possibly corresponds to TRBD1 (6 bases). The germline CDR1 and CDR2 sequences are SQVTM and ANQGSEA. Trimming left V 1 base short and J 6 bases short, with 18 bases between. The length of the CDR3 is 15 residues. The DNA for the CDR3 is TGCAGCGTTGAAGCGCCCCTCGGGGGGGGCCATGGCTACACCTTC. The encoded protein is CSVEAPLGGGHGYTF.

This clonotype was observed at least ten times. This chain connects TRBV7-9 to TRBJ2-1; 8 nucleotides align to TRBD2. J was trimmed by 0 bases and V by 1 base; bases with no gene match: 2. The CDR3 runs to 16 residues. CDR1 and CDR2 from the germline V gene are SEHNR and FQNEAQ (reference sequence). The CDR3 is CASSLVAGPSYNEQFF. In nucleotides, the CDR3 is TGTGCCAGCAGCTTAGTAGCGGGACCCTCCTACAATGAGCAGTTCTTC.

The chain couples TRBV7-9 to TRBJ2-7, with 7 bases aligning to TRBD1. This CDR3 has 14 amino acids. V trimming: 5 bases; J trimming: 5 bases; junction bases outside the gene matches: 9. Germline-derived CDR1 and CDR2 are SEHNR and FQNEAQ (reference sequence). CDR3 in DNA: TGTGCCAGCAGCCGACCGGGACAGTCCCACGAGCAGTACTTC. Its protein product is CASSRPGQSHEQYF.

At least ten counts were recorded for this clonotype. The chain carries TRBV5-4 and TRBJ2-7, with TRBD2 as a possible D gene (5 bases). This CDR3 comprises 15 residues. The V gene's germline CDR1 is SGHNT and CDR2 YYREEE (reference sequence). Trimming stripped 0 bases from V and 0 bases from J, with 10 bases between. CDR3 amino acids: CASSLDRGYSYEQYF. CDR3 coding DNA: TGTGCCAGCAGCTTGGATCGGGGATACTCCTACGAGCAGTACTTC.